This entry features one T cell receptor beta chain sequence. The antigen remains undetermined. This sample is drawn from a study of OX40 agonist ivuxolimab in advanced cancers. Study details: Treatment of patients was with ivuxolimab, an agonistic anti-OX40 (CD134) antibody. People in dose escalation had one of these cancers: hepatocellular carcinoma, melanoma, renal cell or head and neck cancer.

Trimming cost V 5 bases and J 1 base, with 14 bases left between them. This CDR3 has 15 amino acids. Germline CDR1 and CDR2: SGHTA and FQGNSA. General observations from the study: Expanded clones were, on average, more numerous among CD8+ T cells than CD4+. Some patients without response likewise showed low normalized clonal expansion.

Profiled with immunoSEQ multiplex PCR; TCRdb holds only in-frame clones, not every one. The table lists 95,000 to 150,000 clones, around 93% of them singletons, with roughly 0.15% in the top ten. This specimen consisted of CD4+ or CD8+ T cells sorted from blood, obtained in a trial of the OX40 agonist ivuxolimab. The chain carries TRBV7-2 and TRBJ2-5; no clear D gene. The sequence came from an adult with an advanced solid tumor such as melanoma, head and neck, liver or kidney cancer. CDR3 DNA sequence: TGTGCCAGCAGCCCCCGGCCCGGACCCCAAGAGACCCAGTACTTC. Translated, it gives CASSPRPGPQETQYF.